One and the same sample provided the 16 T cell receptor beta chains below, sequenced in a study of Graves' ophthalmopathy and Graves' hyperthyroidism. Transcripts of RNA were the source for amplifying TCR beta CDR3 regions. The workflow started with a first-round RT-PCR run with HTBI primers and then moved on to a second-round multiplex PCR. One entry per CDR3 protein, called by TCRdb with MiXCR from the multiplex PCR reads. The table has about 16,000 distinct CDR3 sequences, roughly 46% seen once. The sequenced sample was peripheral blood. These receptors were obtained from a woman aged 40 to 50 with stable Graves' hyperthyroidism.

This clonotype was observed a few times. The chain is built from TRBV4-3 and TRBJ2-2; possible D gene TRBD2, 6 bases. Germline CDR1 and CDR2: LGHNA and YSLEER. The CDR3 has 18 residues. The V and J ends lost 5 bases and 1 base respectively, with 20 bases between them. CDR3 coding DNA: TGCGCCAGCAGCAAGTACGGCTTGGGGCGGGAGAACACCGGGGAGCTGTTTTTT. This translates into CASSKYGLGRENTGELFF.

This clonotype is medium-sized. This sequence joins TRBV29-1 and TRBJ1-5; 7 bases fit TRBD1. Trimming at V came to 6 bases and at J to 2 bases, leaving 4 bases not matched to a gene. Germline V gene lookup returns CDR1 SQVTM and CDR2 ANQGSEA. The CDR3 length is 13 residues. The CDR3, as DNA: TGCAGCGTAATCACAGGGGGCAATCAGCCCCAGCATTTT. It translates to CSVITGGNQPQHF.

As for this clonotype: One end of the junction fails to match germline, which may point to a read error. The V call is TRBV19, the J call TRBJ2-7; D uncertain. The germline V gene encodes CDR1 LNHDA and CDR2 SQIVND (reference sequence). The CDR3 has 12 residues. DNA of the CDR3: TGTGCCAGTAGTATTGGCCGGCACGACGAGCACTTC. Protein sequence: CASSIGRHDEHF. Looking up the rest from reference TRBV19 and TRBJ2-7 gives the full variable domain: DGGITQSPKYLFRKEGQNVTLSCEQNLNHDAMYWYRQDPGQGLRLIYYSQIVNDFQKGDIAEGYSVSREKKESFPLTVTSAQKNPTAFYLCASSIGRHDEHFGPGTRLTVT.

Comments on this clonotype: The CDR3 carries no conserved terminal phenylalanine or tryptophan, so it likely arises from a read error. The V call is TRBV6-2 or TRBV6-3, the J call TRBJ2-7, with a weak D call TRBD1 (5 bases). The germline CDR1 and CDR2 sequences are MNHEY and SVGEGT. The CDR3 extends over 16 amino acids. CDR3 bases: TGTGCCAGCAATCCGTACAGGCCAACCGGTCCCTACAAGCAGTACTCC. The encoded protein is CASNPYRPTGPYKQYS.

This clonotype qualifies as medium-sized. The rearrangement links TRBV16 to TRBJ2-1; 8 positions match TRBD1. Looked up from germline, CDR1 is KGHSY and CDR2 is FQNENV. V dropped 4 bases and J dropped 5; count of bases not matched to a gene: 16. The CDR3 loop spans 18 amino acids. CDR3 nucleotides: TGTGCCAGCAGCCCCTACCCTCCCGGACAGGGTGCCAACAATGAGCAGTTCTTC. Protein: CASSPYPPGQGANNEQFF.

This clonotype occurred many times. The J gene is TRBJ2-3, the V gene TRBV20-1, with D unresolved. With 4 bases removed from V and 1 base from J, the gap between germline ends came to 6 bases. Germline lookup yields CDR1 DFQATT and CDR2 SNEGSKA (reference sequence). The CDR3 extends over 12 amino acids. CDR3 protein: CSAKLGTDTQYF. The CDR3 bases are TGCAGTGCTAAACTGGGCACAGATACGCAGTATTTT.

With respect to this clonotype: This likely comes from a read error, as the CDR3 has no conserved phenylalanine or tryptophan at its end. The J gene is TRBJ1-5, the V gene TRBV28; the match to TRBD1 covers 8 bases. The V gene end was trimmed by 7 bases and the J gene end by 5 bases; junction bases not matched to a gene: 4. Germline CDR1 is MDHEN and CDR2 is SYDVKM. The CDR3 extends over 13 amino acids. CDR3 sequence (DNA): TGTGCCAGCAAGGACAGGGATGATCAGCCCCAGCATCTT. Its protein is CASKDRDDQPQHL.

The chain is built from TRBV19 and TRBJ2-6; D uncertain. The CDR3 extends over 9 amino acids. Germline assignment: CDR1 LNHDA and CDR2 SQIVND (reference sequence). The V and J ends lost 6 bases and 16 bases respectively, with 7 bases between them. Here the CDR3 reads CASSGSLTF. Here the CDR3 DNA reads TGTGCCAGTAGCGGGTCTCTGACTTTC.

V gene TRBV2 combines with J gene TRBJ1-4; the match to TRBD1 covers 12 bases. Germline values: CDR1 SNHLY, CDR2 FYNNEI. CDR3 length: 14 amino acids. J was trimmed by 7 bases and V by 6 bases; bases with no gene match: 3. In DNA form, the CDR3 reads TGTGCCAGCAGCGGGACAGGGGGCAGTGAAAAACTGTTTTTT. Protein product: CASSGTGGSEKLFF. Full variable domain (remainder filled in from reference TRBV2 and TRBJ1-4): EPEVTQTPSHQVTQMGQEVILRCVPISNHLYFYWYRQILGQKVEFLVSFYNNEISEKSEIFDDQFSVERPDGSNFTLKIRSTKLEDSAMYFCASSGTGGSEKLFFGSGTQLSVL.

The V gene is TRBV7-8, the J gene TRBJ1-1; TRBD1 aligns across 9 bases. CDR1 SGHVS and CDR2 FQNEAQ come from the germline V gene. This CDR3 has 13 residues. The V and J ends lost 3 bases and 4 bases, in that order; junction bases with no gene match: 0. CDR3 bases: TGTGCCAGCAGCTTGGACAGGGGCACTGAAGCTTTCTTT. It is translated as CASSLDRGTEAFF. The entire variable domain, with the rest obtained from reference TRBV7-8 and TRBJ1-1, is as follows: GAGVSQSPRYKVAKRGQDVALRCDPISGHVSLFWYQQALGQGPEFLTYFQNEAQLDKSGLPSDRFFAERPEGSVSTLKIQRTQQEDSAVYLCASSLDRGTEAFFGQGTRLTVV.

The rearrangement uses TRBV6-1 and TRBJ2-2; TRBD2 matches at 9 bases. Germline values: CDR1 MNHNS, CDR2 SASEGT. This CDR3 has 15 residues. V shed 4 bases, J shed 7 bases, and the junction held 7 bases outside the gene matches. In DNA form, the CDR3 reads TGTGCCAGCAGTGGCGGGGGGGGAGAAGGCGGGGAGCTGTTTTTT. It codes for CASSGGGGEGGELFF.

At least ten counts were recorded for this clonotype. The chain has TRBV20-1 and TRBJ2-7; 13 nucleotides match TRBD2. The germline V gene encodes CDR1 DFQATT and CDR2 SNEGSKA (reference sequence). The CDR3 is made up of 15 amino acids. Losses at the gene ends were 2 bases for V and 5 bases for J; bases not matched to a gene: 6. The CDR3, as DNA: TGCAGTGCTAGAAGACCCGGGACTAGCGGGAACGAGCAGTACTTC. Its protein product is CSARRPGTSGNEQYF.

This clonotype has at least ten counts. The rearrangement uses TRBV5-1 and TRBJ1-1, with D tentatively TRBD1 (5 bases). The length of the CDR3 is 13 residues. Germline CDR1 reads SGHRS; CDR2 reads YFSETQ. The V end lost 5 bases, the J end lost 1 base, and 9 bases lay between the germline ends. The CDR3 loop reads CASSIGQNTEAFF. DNA for the CDR3: TGCGCCAGCAGTATCGGACAGAACACTGAAGCTTTCTTT.

V and J are TRBV7-2 and TRBJ2-7; possibly TRBD1 for D (7 bases). From germline, CDR1 is SGHTA and CDR2 FQGNSA. The CDR3 extends over 14 amino acids. V was shortened by 0 bases and J by 6 bases, with 12 bases between the two germline ends. The chain's CDR3 is CASSLARGQIEQYF. CDR3 coding DNA: TGTGCCAGCAGCTTAGCGCGGGGACAGATCGAGCAGTACTTC.

This clonotype is labeled medium-sized. CDR3 in amino acids: CATSKGTLGTEAFF. The CDR3 nucleotides read TGTGCCACCAGCAAGGGGACATTGGGTACTGAAGCTTTCTTT. The chain has TRBV15 and TRBJ1-1, with a tentative D call TRBD1 (6 bases). Germline V lookup: CDR1 LNHNV, CDR2 YYDKDF (reference sequence). Deletions cut 4 bases from V and 5 bases from J, with 14 bases between. The CDR3 loop spans 14 amino acids.

This clonotype ranks as medium-sized. The rearrangement uses TRBV7-2 and TRBJ1-3, with 7 bases fitting TRBD1. From germline, CDR1 is SGHTA and CDR2 FQGNSA. With V trimmed by 5 bases and J by 0 bases, 4 bases remained unmatched. This CDR3 region has 15 residues. This chain's CDR3 is CASSRDSYSGNTIYF. CDR3 DNA: TGTGCCAGCAGCCGGGACAGTTACTCTGGAAACACCATATATTTT.